These T cell receptor beta chains were read from a single sample in a study of early T cells in non-severe SARS-CoV-2 infection. TCRdb processed the 5' RACE reads anew with MiXCR; each CDR3 protein has one entry. The repertoire holds around 26,000 distinct CDR3 sequences, with 4% to 4.5% as singletons. Sequenced material: whole blood. These receptors came from an adult who was a healthcare worker with PCR-confirmed SARS-CoV-2 infection or an uninfected control (not recorded which). Each CDR3 is given with its conserved first and last residue. D genes are given only for firm matches. Rows give clone size only sometimes, using once, few, many, or a class for an expanded clone.

J gene: TRBJ2-5; clone size: -; CDR3 length: 18; D gene: -; V gene: TRBV9; CDR3 protein: CASSVGTNPGLWKETQYF; CDR3 DNA: TGTGCCAGCAGCGTAGGTACCAACCCGGGACTTTGGAAAGAGACCCAGTACTTC
J gene: TRBJ2-1; clone size: -; CDR3 length: 12; D gene: TRBD1; V gene: TRBV29-1; CDR3 protein: CSARQGRNEQFF; CDR3 DNA: TGCAGCGCTCGACAGGGTCGGAATGAGCAGTTCTTC
J gene: TRBJ2-7; clone size: few; CDR3 length: 11; D gene: -; V gene: TRBV12-3/TRBV12-4; CDR3 protein: CASSLYREQYF; CDR3 DNA: TGTGCCAGCAGTTTATACCGCGAGCAGTACTTC
J gene: TRBJ2-1; clone size: many; CDR3 length: 11; D gene: -; V gene: TRBV19; CDR3 protein: CASSIVTEQFF; CDR3 DNA: TGTGCCAGTAGTATTGTTACTGAGCAGTTCTTC
J gene: TRBJ2-5; clone size: many; CDR3 length: 14; D gene: TRBD2; V gene: TRBV5-4; CDR3 protein: CASSYTSAQETQYF; CDR3 DNA: TGTGCCAGCAGCTACACTAGCGCTCAAGAGACCCAGTACTTC
J gene: TRBJ1-1; clone size: many; CDR3 length: 14; D gene: -; V gene: TRBV5-4; CDR3 protein: CASSLGRGNTEAFF; CDR3 DNA: TGTGCCAGCAGCTTGGGAAGGGGGAACACTGAAGCTTTCTTT
J gene: TRBJ2-1; clone size: many; CDR3 length: 16; D gene: TRBD2; V gene: TRBV11-2; CDR3 protein: CASSTGRGLGYNEQFF; CDR3 DNA: TGTGCCAGCAGCACGGGGAGAGGACTAGGTTACAATGAGCAGTTCTTC
J gene: TRBJ2-3; clone size: -; CDR3 length: 15; D gene: -; V gene: TRBV6-6; CDR3 protein: CASTTLRGATDTQYF; CDR3 DNA: TGTGCCAGCACCACCCTTCGGGGGGCCACAGATACGCAGTATTTT
J gene: TRBJ2-5; clone size: few; CDR3 length: 18; D gene: TRBD2; V gene: TRBV4-2; CDR3 protein: CASSQELVSGAGGWAQYF; CDR3 DNA: TGTGCCAGCAGCCAAGAGCTTGTGTCGGGCGCGGGGGGTTGGGCCCAGTACTTC
J gene: TRBJ2-5; clone size: few; CDR3 length: 13; D gene: TRBD1; V gene: TRBV4-2; CDR3 protein: CASGQGRQETQYF; CDR3 DNA: TGTGCCAGCGGACAGGGGAGGCAAGAGACCCAGTACTTC
J gene: TRBJ2-3; clone size: -; CDR3 length: 16; D gene: TRBD2; V gene: TRBV5-4; CDR3 protein: CASSLRLAGDLDTQYF; CDR3 DNA: TGTGCCAGCAGCCTTAGACTAGCGGGAGATCTAGATACGCAGTATTTT
J gene: TRBJ1-4; clone size: -; CDR3 length: 13; D gene: TRBD1; V gene: TRBV7-9; CDR3 protein: CASSVRTGFKLFF; CDR3 DNA: TGTGCCAGCAGTGTGCGGACAGGGTTCAAACTGTTTTTT
J gene: TRBJ1-5; clone size: many; CDR3 length: 15; D gene: -; V gene: TRBV18; CDR3 protein: CASSPRGESNQPQHF; CDR3 DNA: TGTGCCAGCTCACCTAGAGGGGAAAGCAATCAGCCCCAGCATTTT
J gene: TRBJ2-7; clone size: -; CDR3 length: 14; D gene: -; V gene: TRBV18; CDR3 protein: CASSPSTGPGEQYF; CDR3 DNA: TGTGCCAGCTCACCATCTACAGGGCCGGGTGAGCAGTACTTC
J gene: TRBJ1-2; clone size: many; CDR3 length: 15; D gene: -; V gene: TRBV9; CDR3 protein: CASTSLGVGNYGYTF; CDR3 DNA: TGTGCCAGCACCTCCCTAGGGGTTGGTAACTATGGCTACACCTTC
J gene: TRBJ1-6; clone size: -; CDR3 length: 15; D gene: TRBD1; V gene: TRBV6-1; CDR3 protein: CASSETTGVNSPLHF; CDR3 DNA: TGTGCCAGCAGTGAAACAACAGGGGTTAATTCACCCCTCCACTTT
J gene: TRBJ2-1; clone size: few; CDR3 length: 14; D gene: -; V gene: TRBV7-3; CDR3 protein: CASSRSRSYNEQFF; CDR3 DNA: TGTGCCAGCAGCCGCTCTAGAAGCTACAATGAGCAGTTCTTC
J gene: TRBJ2-1; clone size: many; CDR3 length: 17; D gene: TRBD2; V gene: TRBV12-3/TRBV12-4; CDR3 protein: CASSSRHGGGPYNEQFF; CDR3 DNA: TGTGCCAGCAGTTCCCGCCATGGGGGAGGGCCATACAATGAGCAGTTCTTC
J gene: TRBJ1-2; clone size: many; CDR3 length: 14; D gene: TRBD1; V gene: TRBV7-2; CDR3 protein: CASSPSGTGEDYTF; CDR3 DNA: TGTGCCAGCAGCCCCAGCGGGACAGGGGAAGACTACACCTTC
J gene: TRBJ2-7; clone size: many; CDR3 length: 14; D gene: TRBD1; V gene: TRBV29-1; CDR3 protein: CSVQGGRGSDEQYF; CDR3 DNA: TGCAGCGTCCAAGGGGGCAGGGGGTCGGACGAGCAGTACTTC
J gene: TRBJ2-5; clone size: many; CDR3 length: 16; D gene: -; V gene: TRBV4-2; CDR3 protein: CASSQDLSGAWQTQYF; CDR3 DNA: TGTGCCAGCAGCCAAGATTTGTCGGGTGCTTGGCAGACCCAGTACTTC
J gene: TRBJ1-4; clone size: many; CDR3 length: 17; D gene: -; V gene: TRBV6-5; CDR3 protein: CASSYRPPGGTNEKLFF; CDR3 DNA: TGTGCCAGCAGTTACCGACCGCCGGGGGGGACTAATGAAAAACTGTTTTTT
J gene: TRBJ1-3; clone size: medium-sized; CDR3 length: 18; D gene: -; V gene: TRBV15; CDR3 protein: CATSRTTGTQGPGNTIYF; CDR3 DNA: TGTGCCACCAGCAGGACGACCGGGACACAAGGCCCTGGAAACACCATATATTTT
J gene: TRBJ2-6; clone size: many; CDR3 length: 13; D gene: -; V gene: TRBV19; CDR3 protein: CASSTRDINVLTF; CDR3 DNA: TGTGCCAGTAGTACCCGGGACATCAACGTCCTGACTTTC
J gene: TRBJ2-2; clone size: many; CDR3 length: 14; D gene: TRBD1; V gene: TRBV11-2; CDR3 protein: CASSQGQGAGELFF; CDR3 DNA: TGTGCCAGCAGCCAGGGACAGGGGGCCGGGGAGCTGTTTTTT
J gene: TRBJ1-1; clone size: many; CDR3 length: 13; D gene: -; V gene: TRBV30; CDR3 protein: CAWSAPVNTEAFF; CDR3 DNA: TGTGCCTGGAGTGCACCGGTAAACACTGAAGCTTTCTTT
J gene: TRBJ2-7; clone size: few; CDR3 length: 15; D gene: TRBD2; V gene: TRBV7-8; CDR3 protein: CASRVEGSGSEEQYF; CDR3 DNA: TGTGCCAGCAGGGTCGAGGGTAGCGGGAGTGAAGAGCAGTACTTC
J gene: TRBJ2-1; clone size: many; CDR3 length: 16; D gene: TRBD2; V gene: TRBV6-5; CDR3 protein: CASSYSLAGVPNEQFF; CDR3 DNA: TGTGCCAGCAGTTACTCACTAGCGGGAGTTCCCAATGAGCAGTTCTTC
J gene: TRBJ2-1; clone size: many; CDR3 length: 15; D gene: TRBD2; V gene: TRBV11-2; CDR3 protein: CASRIAGGRYNEQFF; CDR3 DNA: TGTGCCAGCCGTATAGCGGGAGGCCGTTACAATGAGCAGTTCTTC
J gene: TRBJ2-3; clone size: many; CDR3 length: 15; D gene: TRBD2; V gene: TRBV12-3/TRBV12-4; CDR3 protein: CASNPSGLSTDTQYF; CDR3 DNA: TGTGCCAGCAACCCTAGCGGCCTTAGCACAGATACGCAGTATTTT
J gene: TRBJ1-4; clone size: -; CDR3 length: 15; D gene: -; V gene: TRBV7-9; CDR3 protein: CASNRLYPTNEKLFF; CDR3 DNA: TGTGCCAGCAACCGGCTTTACCCAACTAATGAAAAACTGTTTTTT
J gene: TRBJ1-5; clone size: many; CDR3 length: 16; D gene: TRBD1; V gene: TRBV19; CDR3 protein: CASTIDWTGFHQPQHF; CDR3 DNA: TGTGCCAGTACTATCGATTGGACAGGCTTTCATCAGCCCCAGCATTTT
J gene: TRBJ2-1; clone size: many; CDR3 length: 17; D gene: -; V gene: TRBV7-6; CDR3 protein: CASSFGLRVRRHNEQFF; CDR3 DNA: TGTGCCAGCAGCTTCGGGTTACGCGTTCGACGACACAATGAGCAGTTCTTC
J gene: TRBJ2-3; clone size: -; CDR3 length: 13; D gene: -; V gene: TRBV6-2/TRBV6-3; CDR3 protein: CASSSDYRTTQYF; CDR3 DNA: TGTGCCAGCAGTTCTGATTACCGGACTACGCAGTATTTT
J gene: TRBJ1-4; clone size: many; CDR3 length: 13; D gene: -; V gene: TRBV7-7; CDR3 protein: CASSLADSEKLFF; CDR3 DNA: TGTGCTAGCAGCTTAGCGGACTCTGAAAAACTGTTTTTT
J gene: TRBJ1-1; clone size: medium-sized; CDR3 length: 13; D gene: -; V gene: TRBV7-6; CDR3 protein: CASSPGPNTEAFF; CDR3 DNA: TGTGCCAGCAGCCCCGGACCCAACACTGAAGCTTTCTTT
J gene: TRBJ2-1; clone size: many; CDR3 length: 14; D gene: TRBD2; V gene: TRBV18; CDR3 protein: CASSIQRGNNEQFF; CDR3 DNA: TGTGCCAGCTCAATCCAGCGGGGAAACAATGAGCAGTTCTTC
J gene: TRBJ2-7; clone size: few; CDR3 length: 14; D gene: -; V gene: TRBV6-7; CDR3 protein: CASSYYRADYEQYF; CDR3 DNA: TGTGCCAGCAGTTACTACAGGGCGGACTACGAGCAGTACTTC
J gene: TRBJ1-2; clone size: many; CDR3 length: 15; D gene: -; V gene: TRBV28; CDR3 protein: CASSPGGPALYGYTF; CDR3 DNA: TGTGCCAGCAGTCCCGGGGGTCCGGCCCTTTATGGCTACACCTTC
J gene: TRBJ2-5; clone size: many; CDR3 length: 14; D gene: TRBD2; V gene: TRBV20-1; CDR3 protein: CSAAGTSGRETQYF; CDR3 DNA: TGCAGTGCCGCCGGGACTAGCGGGCGAGAGACCCAGTACTTC
J gene: TRBJ2-5; clone size: many; CDR3 length: 13; D gene: -; V gene: TRBV12-3/TRBV12-4; CDR3 protein: CASSSSYQETQYF; CDR3 DNA: TGTGCCAGCAGTTCAAGCTACCAAGAGACCCAGTACTTC
J gene: TRBJ1-1; clone size: -; CDR3 length: 15; D gene: -; V gene: TRBV5-5; CDR3 protein: CASSLTGGFDTEAFF; CDR3 DNA: TGTGCCAGCAGCTTGACAGGCGGGTTTGACACTGAAGCTTTCTTT
J gene: TRBJ2-5; clone size: many; CDR3 length: 12; D gene: TRBD1; V gene: TRBV2; CDR3 protein: CASRDRGETQYF; CDR3 DNA: TGTGCCAGCCGAGACAGGGGTGAGACCCAGTACTTC
J gene: TRBJ2-2; clone size: many; CDR3 length: 19; D gene: TRBD1; V gene: TRBV7-2; CDR3 protein: CASSPKGQGGSVVTGELFF; CDR3 DNA: TGTGCCAGCAGCCCAAAGGGACAGGGAGGTTCGGTTGTCACCGGGGAGCTGTTTTTT
J gene: TRBJ2-6; clone size: many; CDR3 length: 16; D gene: -; V gene: TRBV9; CDR3 protein: CASSVDSSSGANVLTF; CDR3 DNA: TGTGCCAGCAGCGTAGATTCGAGCTCTGGGGCCAACGTCCTGACTTTC
J gene: TRBJ1-2; clone size: many; CDR3 length: 17; D gene: TRBD1; V gene: TRBV13; CDR3 protein: CASSSLSRQGANYGYTF; CDR3 DNA: TGTGCCAGCAGCTCCCTATCCCGACAGGGGGCAAACTATGGCTACACCTTC
J gene: TRBJ2-7; clone size: many; CDR3 length: 14; D gene: TRBD1; V gene: TRBV10-2; CDR3 protein: CASSGDRGMAEQYF; CDR3 DNA: TGCGCCAGCAGTGGGGACAGGGGAATGGCCGAGCAGTACTTC
J gene: TRBJ2-1; clone size: -; CDR3 length: 14; D gene: -; V gene: TRBV11-2; CDR3 protein: CASSPYSPLNEQFF; CDR3 DNA: TGTGCCAGCAGCCCATATTCCCCCCTGAATGAGCAGTTCTTC
J gene: TRBJ1-3; clone size: many; CDR3 length: 14; D gene: -; V gene: TRBV3-1; CDR3 protein: CASRAWDGGNTIYF; CDR3 DNA: TGTGCCAGCAGAGCTTGGGACGGCGGAAACACCATATATTTT
J gene: TRBJ2-6; clone size: many; CDR3 length: 15; D gene: TRBD1; V gene: TRBV12-3/TRBV12-4; CDR3 protein: CASSLWAGGANVLTF; CDR3 DNA: TGTGCCAGCAGCCTCTGGGCAGGGGGTGCCAACGTCCTGACTTTC
J gene: TRBJ2-3; clone size: -; CDR3 length: 13; D gene: -; V gene: TRBV4-3; CDR3 protein: CASSWDFSDTQYF; CDR3 DNA: TGCGCCAGCAGCTGGGACTTTTCAGATACGCAGTATTTT
J gene: TRBJ2-7; clone size: many; CDR3 length: 15; D gene: -; V gene: TRBV5-5; CDR3 protein: CASSLAAGFVYEQYF; CDR3 DNA: TGTGCCAGCAGCTTGGCGGCGGGTTTTGTCTACGAGCAGTACTTC
J gene: TRBJ2-3; clone size: many; CDR3 length: 15; D gene: -; V gene: TRBV12-3/TRBV12-4; CDR3 protein: CASSFIGGSTDTQYF; CDR3 DNA: TGTGCCAGCAGCTTTATCGGCGGGAGCACAGATACGCAGTATTTT
J gene: TRBJ1-1; clone size: many; CDR3 length: 15; D gene: -; V gene: TRBV14; CDR3 protein: CASSQEYREGTEAFF; CDR3 DNA: TGTGCCAGCAGCCAAGAGTACAGGGAAGGCACTGAAGCTTTCTTT
J gene: TRBJ2-3; clone size: many; CDR3 length: 15; D gene: TRBD2; V gene: TRBV7-8; CDR3 protein: CASSLAGLAADTQYF; CDR3 DNA: TGTGCCAGCAGCTTAGCGGGACTAGCGGCAGATACGCAGTATTTT
J gene: TRBJ2-2; clone size: many; CDR3 length: 16; D gene: -; V gene: TRBV3-1; CDR3 protein: CASSQRRGRNTGELFF; CDR3 DNA: TGTGCCAGCAGCCAACGCCGGGGCCGGAACACCGGGGAGCTGTTTTTT
J gene: TRBJ1-2; clone size: many; CDR3 length: 12; D gene: -; V gene: TRBV12-3/TRBV12-4; CDR3 protein: CASSSGTYGYTF; CDR3 DNA: TGTGCCAGCAGTTCCGGGACCTATGGCTACACCTTC